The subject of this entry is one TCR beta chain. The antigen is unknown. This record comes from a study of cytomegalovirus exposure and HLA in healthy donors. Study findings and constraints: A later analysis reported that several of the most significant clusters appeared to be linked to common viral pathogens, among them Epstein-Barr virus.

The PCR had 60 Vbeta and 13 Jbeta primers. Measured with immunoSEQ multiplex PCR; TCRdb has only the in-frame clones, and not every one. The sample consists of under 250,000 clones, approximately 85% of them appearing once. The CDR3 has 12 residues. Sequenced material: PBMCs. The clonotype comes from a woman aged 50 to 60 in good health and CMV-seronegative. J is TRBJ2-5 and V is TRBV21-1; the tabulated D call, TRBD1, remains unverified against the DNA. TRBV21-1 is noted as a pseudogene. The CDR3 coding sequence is TGTGCCAGCCTTGACAGGGACAAGACCCAGTACTTC. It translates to CASLDRDKTQYF.